The rows below give T cell receptor beta chains drawn from one sample of a study of cytomegalovirus exposure and HLA in healthy donors. Repertoires were generated with immunoSEQ multiplex PCR, while TCRdb's copy carries only in-frame clones and drops some. The sample has about 100,000 clones, roughly 74% seen once. Sequenced material: PBMCs. These receptors originate from a female donor in good health and CMV-seropositive. The CDR3 runs from the conserved cysteine through the conserved F or W. The order of the fields is V gene, J gene, clone size, D gene, CDR3 protein, CDR3 DNA. A D gene is named only where the DNA matches it firmly. The size entry is marked missing in some rows and otherwise reads once, few, many or a size class.

v_call: TRBV27
j_call: TRBJ1-5
clone_size: -
d_call: -
cdr3_aa: CASRSTARSNQPQHF
cdr3_nt: TGTGCCAGCAGGTCTACTGCACGCAGCAATCAGCCCCAGCATTTT

v_call: TRBV7-3
j_call: TRBJ2-2
clone_size: -
d_call: -
cdr3_aa: CASSLSGKAGELFF
cdr3_nt: TGTGCCAGCAGCTTGTCCGGGAAGGCCGGGGAGCTGTTTTTT

v_call: TRBV5-1
j_call: TRBJ1-1
clone_size: many
d_call: TRBD1
cdr3_aa: CASSLQGEGTEAFF
cdr3_nt: TGCGCCAGCAGCTTGCAGGGGGAAGGTACTGAAGCTTTCTTT

v_call: TRBV9
j_call: TRBJ2-7
clone_size: -
d_call: -
cdr3_aa: CASSAGYEQYF
cdr3_nt: TGTGCCAGCAGCGCGGGTTACGAGCAGTACTTC

v_call: TRBV30
j_call: TRBJ2-7
clone_size: -
d_call: TRBD2
cdr3_aa: CAYLAESSYEQYF
cdr3_nt: TGTGCCTACCTAGCGGAGAGCTCCTACGAGCAGTACTTC

v_call: TRBV30
j_call: TRBJ1-5
clone_size: -
d_call: -
cdr3_aa: CAWSVGGSFNQPQHF
cdr3_nt: TGTGCCTGGAGTGTGGGAGGGTCCTTCAATCAGCCCCAGCATTTT

v_call: TRBV2
j_call: TRBJ2-2
clone_size: -
d_call: TRBD2
cdr3_aa: CALLSGGTGELFF
cdr3_nt: TGTGCCCTTCTATCGGGGGGCACCGGGGAGCTGTTTTTT

v_call: TRBV30
j_call: TRBJ1-2
clone_size: -
d_call: -
cdr3_aa: CAWSTRPRGGYGYTF
cdr3_nt: TGTGCCTGGAGTACACGTCCCCGGGGAGGGTATGGCTACACCTTC

v_call: TRBV28
j_call: TRBJ1-5
clone_size: -
d_call: TRBD1
cdr3_aa: CASSIAGGLNQPQHF
cdr3_nt: TGTGCCAGCAGTATAGCAGGGGGACTCAATCAGCCCCAGCATTTT

v_call: TRBV10-3
j_call: TRBJ1-1
clone_size: -
d_call: -
cdr3_aa: CAISGTIQGEAFF
cdr3_nt: TGTGCCATCAGTGGGACGATCCAGGGTGAAGCTTTCTTT

v_call: TRBV4-2
j_call: TRBJ2-4
clone_size: -
d_call: TRBD2
cdr3_aa: CASSQTSGGGNEDIQYF
cdr3_nt: TGTGCCAGCAGCCAAACTAGCGGGGGGGGAAATGAGGACATTCAGTACTTC

v_call: TRBV6-5
j_call: TRBJ2-7
clone_size: -
d_call: TRBD1
cdr3_aa: CASSNLGTGMEQYF
cdr3_nt: TGTGCCAGCAGTAACCTCGGGACAGGGATGGAGCAGTACTTC

v_call: TRBV10-1
j_call: TRBJ1-1
clone_size: -
d_call: -
cdr3_aa: CASSGRGNTEAFF
cdr3_nt: TGCGCCAGCAGCGGGAGAGGGAACACTGAAGCTTTCTTT

v_call: TRBV7-9
j_call: TRBJ2-6
clone_size: few
d_call: TRBD2
cdr3_aa: CASSLKVAGAGANVLTF
cdr3_nt: TGTGCCAGCAGCTTAAAGGTAGCGGGAGCTGGGGCCAACGTCCTGACTTTC

v_call: TRBV4-1
j_call: TRBJ2-1
clone_size: -
d_call: TRBD1
cdr3_aa: CASSPTPGQGVNEQFF
cdr3_nt: TGCGCCAGCAGTCCAACCCCCGGACAGGGGGTCAATGAGCAGTTCTTC

v_call: TRBV30
j_call: TRBJ2-7
clone_size: -
d_call: -
cdr3_aa: CASQGLWEQYF
cdr3_nt: TGTGCCTCTCAGGGGCTTTGGGAGCAGTACTTC

v_call: TRBV7-2
j_call: TRBJ2-1
clone_size: few
d_call: -
cdr3_aa: CASSLSGDEQFF
cdr3_nt: TGTGCCAGCAGCCTATCCGGGGATGAGCAGTTCTTC

v_call: TRBV7-9
j_call: TRBJ2-1
clone_size: -
d_call: TRBD2
cdr3_aa: CASSLRGLAGGGYNEQFF
cdr3_nt: TGTGCCAGCAGCTTACGGGGACTAGCGGGAGGGGGCTACAATGAGCAGTTCTTC

v_call: TRBV25-1
j_call: TRBJ2-7
clone_size: -
d_call: TRBD2
cdr3_aa: CASSELTSGNSYEQYF
cdr3_nt: TGTGCCAGCAGTGAATTAACTAGCGGGAACTCCTACGAGCAGTACTTC

v_call: TRBV5-1
j_call: TRBJ1-4
clone_size: -
d_call: TRBD1
cdr3_aa: CASSFGQGNEKLFF
cdr3_nt: TGCGCCAGCAGCTTCGGACAGGGGAATGAAAAACTGTTTTTT

v_call: TRBV29-1
j_call: TRBJ1-5
clone_size: -
d_call: -
cdr3_aa: CSVSTGFGSQPQHF
cdr3_nt: TGCAGCGTTTCGACGGGGTTTGGCAGTCAGCCCCAGCATTTT

v_call: TRBV28
j_call: TRBJ1-2
clone_size: -
d_call: -
cdr3_aa: CASSLGGGVGYGYTF
cdr3_nt: TGTGCCAGCAGTTTAGGTGGGGGGGTAGGATATGGCTACACCTTC

v_call: TRBV4-1
j_call: TRBJ1-5
clone_size: -
d_call: -
cdr3_aa: CASSQPLTGRGQPQHF
cdr3_nt: TGCGCCAGCAGCCAACCCCTCACAGGGCGCGGTCAGCCCCAGCATTTT

v_call: TRBV5-4
j_call: TRBJ2-6
clone_size: -
d_call: TRBD1
cdr3_aa: CASSLGDRWVYSGANVLTF
cdr3_nt: TGTGCCAGCAGCTTGGGGGACAGATGGGTTTACTCTGGGGCCAACGTCCTGACTTTC

v_call: TRBV28
j_call: TRBJ1-4
clone_size: once
d_call: TRBD1
cdr3_aa: CATSTGANEKLFF
cdr3_nt: TGTGCCACCTCGACAGGGGCGAATGAAAAACTGTTTTTT

v_call: TRBV5-6
j_call: TRBJ2-7
clone_size: few
d_call: TRBD1
cdr3_aa: CASSIITGVEQYF
cdr3_nt: TGTGCCAGCAGCATTATTACAGGGGTCGAGCAGTACTTC

v_call: TRBV4-1
j_call: TRBJ2-3
clone_size: -
d_call: -
cdr3_aa: CASSQESGDTQYF
cdr3_nt: TGCGCCAGCAGCCAAGAAAGCGGGGATACGCAGTATTTT

v_call: TRBV2
j_call: TRBJ2-2
clone_size: -
d_call: -
cdr3_aa: CASSEGAGRTGELFF
cdr3_nt: TGTGCCAGCAGTGAAGGGGCAGGGAGGACCGGGGAGCTGTTTTTT

v_call: TRBV5-5
j_call: TRBJ2-7
clone_size: few
d_call: -
cdr3_aa: CASSRDFYEQYF
cdr3_nt: TGTGCCAGCAGCCGGGACTTCTACGAGCAGTACTTC